The clone carrying this T cell receptor beta chain occurred a few times. For the second PCR, which ran for about 6 to 11 cycles, a sample-barcoded 5' primer and a J-beta primer mix were used. MiXCR was run by TCRdb on the 5' RACE reads, yielding one entry per CDR3 protein. This sample has 500,000 to 650,000 distinct CDR3 sequences, with about 25% found just once. This sample stems from a study of blood T cells in healthy people across ages. These data are also associated with another study on T cells of mothers and their children.

The receptor was derived from a boy between 2 and 10 years old in good health. Source material: blood.

The CDR3 region is CATSRDWGRQPQHF. The DNA for the CDR3 is TGTGCCACCAGCAGAGATTGGGGGCGTCAGCCCCAGCATTTT. The rearrangement joins TRBV15 to TRBJ1-5; the D gene is possibly TRBD1 (6 bases). CDR1 and CDR2 (germline): LNHNV, YYDKDF (reference sequence). CDR3 length equals 14 residues. Trimming took off 0 bases at V and 6 bases at J, with 9 bases between the two ends.